One and the same sample provided the 15 T cell receptor beta chains below, sequenced in a study of blood T cell repertoires in COVID-19. The repertoire was sequenced with immunoSEQ multiplex PCR; TCRdb's copy has only in-frame clones and lacks some. Of around 300,000 clones listed, about nine tenths are singletons. Sequencing was done on a sample of peripheral blood. The receptors originated from a woman aged 40 to 49 with acute or convalescent COVID-19.

The rearrangement joins TRBV15 to TRBJ1-2; a possible D gene is TRBD1 (6 bases). The V end was cut by 4 bases, the J end by 0 bases, with 15 bases between. This CDR3 is 16 amino acids long. Germline V gene data show CDR1 as LNHNV and CDR2 as YYDKDF (reference sequence). CDR3 nucleotides: TGTGCCACCAGCACAGGACAGCCGACCTCTAACTATGGCTACACCTTC. This encodes CATSTGQPTSNYGYTF.

This rearrangement joins TRBV14 to TRBJ2-4; 10 bases map to TRBD2. The V segment lost 1 base and the J segment 3 bases; nucleotides outside the gene matches: 6. The CDR3 contains 17 residues. The V gene's germline CDR1 is SGHDN and CDR2 FVKESK. CDR3 sequence (DNA): TGTGCCAGCAGCCAAGGCGGACTAGCGGACGGCAAAAACATTCAGTACTTC. Amino acid sequence: CASSQGGLADGKNIQYF.

The J gene is TRBJ1-2, the V gene TRBV27; 10 bases agree with TRBD1. The CDR3 is 14 amino acids. Germline V CDR1 and CDR2: MNHEY, SMNVEV (reference sequence). Losses at the gene ends were 4 bases for V and 5 bases for J; bases not matched to a gene: 4. CDR3 DNA sequence: TGTGCCAGCAGTTCAGGGACAGGGGTATATGGCTACACCTTC. This codes for CASSSGTGVYGYTF.

This CDR3 reads CATSDLFEQTSGNTIYF. For the CDR3, the DNA is TGTGCCACCAGTGATTTGTTTGAACAGACCTCTGGAAACACCATATATTTT. The chain couples TRBV24-1 to TRBJ1-3; D uncertain. The CDR3 runs to 17 residues. The V end lost 0 bases, the J end lost 0 bases, and 11 bases lay between the germline ends. The germline V gene has CDR1 KGHDR and CDR2 SFDVKD.

This chain joins TRBV2 and TRBJ2-7; maybe TRBD1 (6 bases). The CDR3 runs 13 residues. V was pared by 6 bases and J by 0 bases, with 9 bases between. Germline V gene sequence: CDR1 SNHLY, CDR2 FYNNEI. CDR3 DNA: TGTGCCAGCAGGGAGGACAGCTCCTACGAGCAGTACGTC. Its protein is CASREDSSYEQYV.

The chain employs TRBV10-2 and TRBJ1-1; 8 bases are shared with TRBD1. Germline assignment: CDR1 WSHSY and CDR2 SAAADI. The CDR3 totals 14 residues. V lost 6 bases to trimming and J lost 3 bases; unmatched junction nucleotides: 6. The DNA for the CDR3 is TGCGCCAGCAGCCCCGCAGGGGGCTACACTGAAGCTTTCTTT. Translation: CASSPAGGYTEAFF.

The table lists this clone with a count of one. Other DNA sequences of this sample code for an identical CDR3. The chain employs TRBV6-5 and TRBJ1-1; 9 nucleotides match TRBD1. V shed 5 bases, J shed 4 bases, and the junction held 8 bases outside the gene matches. The CDR3 extends over 15 amino acids. Germline V CDR1 and CDR2: MNHEY, SVGAGI. The CDR3 DNA reads as TGTGCCAGCAGTAGGACAGGGGCCCGGGGCACTGAAGCTTTCTTT. This sequence encodes CASSRTGARGTEAFF.

This clone appeared a single time. The chain uses TRBV25-1 and TRBJ1-1, with no clear D. Germline lookup yields CDR1 MGHDK and CDR2 SYGVNS. Deletions cut 3 bases from V and 6 bases from J, with 8 bases between. The length of the CDR3 is 12 residues. The CDR3 spells CASSDRKAEAFF. As DNA, the CDR3 is TGTGCCAGCAGTGACAGGAAGGCTGAAGCTTTCTTT.

Worth noting for this clone: The identical CDR3 is also encoded by other nucleotide sequences in the sample. This chain joins TRBV19 and TRBJ1-2, with D unresolved. Germline V gene data show CDR1 as LNHDA and CDR2 as SQIVND (reference sequence). This CDR3 region has 13 residues. V lost 1 base to trimming and J lost 2 bases, with 5 bases between them. The CDR3 nucleotides are TGTGCCAGTAGTATAGGAGGGAACTATGGCTACACCTTC. Translated: CASSIGGNYGYTF.

This chain uses TRBV19 with TRBJ1-6, with TRBD1 matching over 9 bases. CDR3 length equals 16 residues. Per germline, CDR1 LNHDA and CDR2 SQIVND (reference sequence). Trimming took 8 bases from V and 7 from J; bases not matched to a gene: 12. CDR3 coding DNA: TGTGCCAGTTCTCCACTCGGGACAGGGCTGAATTCACCCCTCCACTTT. It codes for CASSPLGTGLNSPLHF.

The gene calls are TRBV7-2 and TRBJ2-3; 7 bases are a match to TRBD2. Trimming at V came to 5 bases and at J to 1 base, leaving 9 bases not matched to a gene. The CDR3 sequence is 16 residues long. Germline V lookup: CDR1 SGHTA, CDR2 FQGNSA. CDR3 residues: CASSPRLGGGTDTQYF. CDR3 bases: TGTGCCAGCAGCCCCCGGCTGGGGGGGGGCACAGATACGCAGTATTTT.

The chain links TRBV11-2 to TRBJ2-6; 9 bases line up with TRBD1. The germline V gene has CDR1 SGHAT and CDR2 FQNNGV. The CDR3 sequence is 16 residues long. After removal of 5 bases from V and 1 base from J, the junction contained 3 bases not matched to a gene. CDR3 bases: TGTGCCAGCAGCCGAGACAGGGGGTCTGGGGCCAACGTCCTGACTTTC. The encoded protein is CASSRDRGSGANVLTF.

The chain recombines TRBV24-1 with TRBJ2-2, with 10 bases that match TRBD1. The V gene end was trimmed by 4 bases and the J gene end by 0 bases; junction bases not matched to a gene: 4. CDR3 length: 17 amino acids. CDR1 KGHDR and CDR2 SFDVKD come from the germline V gene. In DNA, the CDR3 is TGTGCCACCAGTGACTTAGGACAGGGGGCGAACACCGGGGAGCTGTTTTTT. Translated: CATSDLGQGANTGELFF.

The chain combines TRBV7-2 with TRBJ2-3, with TRBD2 matching 13 bases. The length of the CDR3 is 16 residues. Germline V gene lookup returns CDR1 SGHTA and CDR2 FQGNSA. V shed 5 bases, J shed 5 bases, and the junction held 7 bases outside the gene matches. The CDR3 bases are TGTGCCAGCAGCCTTACACTAGCGGGGGGGCAAGATACGCAGTATTTT. Amino acid sequence: CASSLTLAGGQDTQYF.

This clone has a handful of counts. The J gene is TRBJ1-5, the V gene TRBV12-3 or TRBV12-4, with a tentative D call TRBD1 (5 bases). The length of the CDR3 is 13 residues. The germline V and J ends were trimmed by 7 bases and 4 bases, with 11 bases remaining between them. The CDR3 DNA reads TGTGCCAGCACCCCAGGGCAGAATCAGCCCCAGCATTTT. Residues: CASTPGQNQPQHF.